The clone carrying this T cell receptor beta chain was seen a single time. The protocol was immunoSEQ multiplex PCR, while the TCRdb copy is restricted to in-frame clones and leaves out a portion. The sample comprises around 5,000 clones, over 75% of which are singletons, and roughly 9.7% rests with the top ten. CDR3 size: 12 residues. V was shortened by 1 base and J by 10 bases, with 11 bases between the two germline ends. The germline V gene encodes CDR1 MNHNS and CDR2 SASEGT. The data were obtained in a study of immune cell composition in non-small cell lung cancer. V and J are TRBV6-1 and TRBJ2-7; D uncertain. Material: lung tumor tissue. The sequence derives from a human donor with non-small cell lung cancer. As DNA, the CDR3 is TGTGCCAGCAGTGAAGGGGCAGGCCTACAGTACTTC. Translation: CASSEGAGLQYF.